One sample yielded the 24 T cell receptor beta chains listed below, sequenced in a study of blood T cell repertoires in COVID-19 (dated by TCRdb to the early 2020s). The protocol used for the library was the immunoSEQ multiplex PCR assay. Entries here come from immuneACCESS through TCRdb and include only in-frame sequences with V and J called. Some clones fail to appear in such tables; in the studies checked, an unresolved V gene covers under half of the shortfall, and the cause of the remainder is unknown. The sample table contains around 150,000 clones; only one count was recorded for 81% of them. Approximately 10% of the sample goes to the ten largest clones. Sample: peripheral blood. These receptors came from a man aged 55 to 70 with active or convalescent COVID-19.

The genes are TRBV10-1 and TRBJ2-1; 10 bases match TRBD1. From germline, CDR1 is WNHNN and CDR2 SYGVQD (reference sequence). The junction had 6 bases not matched to a gene; V was cut back by 8 bases and J by 5 bases. The CDR3 runs 14 residues. As DNA, the CDR3 is TGCGCCAGCTGCCGGGACAGGGGCCACAATGAGCAGTTCTTC. Translated: CASCRDRGHNEQFF.

This clone has more than one count but fewer than ten. This rearrangement joins TRBV7-8 to TRBJ1-2; 7 nucleotides align to TRBD1. CDR1 is SGHVS, CDR2 FQNEAQ, per germline. CDR3 length equals 14 residues. V dropped 5 bases and J dropped 5; count of bases not matched to a gene: 8. CDR3 amino acids: CASSRDRVYYGYTF. The CDR3 DNA reads TGTGCCAGCAGCCGAGACAGGGTGTATTATGGCTACACCTTC.

This clone was detected only a few times. This chain links TRBV19 with TRBJ1-2, with a tentative D call TRBD1 (6 bases). Germline CDR1 LNHDA, CDR2 SQIVND (reference sequence). V gave up 4 bases and J gave up 5 bases, with 20 bases separating them. The CDR3 is 16 amino acids. CDR3 DNA: TGTGCCAGTAGTACTCCCTTGACAGGCAGCGGATATGGCTACACCTTC. It yields the protein CASSTPLTGSGYGYTF.

The V and J genes are TRBV19 and TRBJ1-2; 7 bases are a match to TRBD1. CDR1 LNHDA and CDR2 SQIVND come from the germline V gene (reference sequence). Trimming took 3 bases from V and 7 from J; bases not matched to a gene: 2. The CDR3 is 12 residues long. The CDR3 spells CASSMGQLGYTF. The CDR3 region has the DNA TGTGCCAGTAGTATGGGACAGCTTGGCTACACCTTC.

V usage is TRBV5-4 and J usage is TRBJ1-1; 7 positions agree with TRBD1. The CDR3 covers 16 residues. In germline, CDR1 is SGHNT, CDR2 YYREEE (reference sequence). Trimming took 0 bases from V and 6 from J; bases not matched to a gene: 11. Here the CDR3 DNA reads TGTGCCAGCAGCTTGGCTGGCGTCAGGGGGGTCTCTGAAGCTTTCTTT. Translated: CASSLAGVRGVSEAFF. Full variable domain (rest looked up from reference TRBV5-4 and TRBJ1-1): ETGVTQSPTHLIKTRGQQVTLRCSSQSGHNTVSWYQQALGQGPQFIFQYYREEENGRGNFPPRFSGLQFPNYSSELNVNALELDDSALYLCASSLAGVRGVSEAFFGQGTRLTVV.

V and J are TRBV28 and TRBJ1-5; tentative D call: TRBD1 (6 bases). CDR3 length equals 14 residues. In germline, CDR1 is MDHEN, CDR2 SYDVKM. The ends were cut back, 3 bases at V and 7 bases at J, with 13 bases in the middle. This CDR3 is CASSFRGANQPQHF. Here the CDR3 DNA reads TGTGCCAGCAGTTTTCGGGGGGCGAACCAGCCCCAGCATTTT.

This clone was recorded a few times. The chain has TRBV4-1 and TRBJ2-3; no definite D call. The V and J ends lost 2 bases and 0 bases respectively, with 6 bases between them. Germline values: CDR1 MGHRA, CDR2 YSYEKL. This CDR3 has 14 amino acids. CDR3 sequence (DNA): TGCGCCAGCAGCCAACGGAGAAGCACAGATACGCAGTATTTT. This codes for CASSQRRSTDTQYF.

This clone came up once. The chain has TRBV6-5 and TRBJ2-2, with TRBD1 matching 11 bases. CDR3 length equals 15 residues. Trimming cost V 5 bases and J 4 bases; bases outside gene matches: 3. Per the germline V gene, CDR1 is MNHEY and CDR2 is SVGAGI. CDR3 in DNA: TGTGCCAGCAGTCCCGGGACAGGGGGCACCGGGGAGCTGTTTTTT. Translation: CASSPGTGGTGELFF.

This clone was seen a handful of times. The gene calls are TRBV7-2 and TRBJ2-7; no clear D. The CDR3 loop spans 13 amino acids. Trimming removed 3 bases at V and 3 bases at J, with 9 bases between. The germline CDR1 and CDR2 sequences are SGHTA and FQGNSA. In nucleotides, the CDR3 is TGTGCCAGCAGCTTTTCCCCAGACTACGAGCAGTACTTC. Residues: CASSFSPDYEQYF. The entire variable domain, with the rest obtained from reference TRBV7-2 and TRBJ2-7, is as follows: GAGVSQSPSNKVTEKGKDVELRCDPISGHTALYWYRQSLGQGLEFLIYFQGNSAPDKSGLPSDRFSAERTGGSVSTLTIQRTQQEDSAVYLCASSFSPDYEQYFGPGTRLTVT.

The chain has TRBV19 and TRBJ1-4; no definite D call. V was trimmed by 9 bases and J by 8 bases, leaving 13 bases between them. Germline V gene sequence: CDR1 LNHDA, CDR2 SQIVND (reference sequence). The CDR3 runs to 12 residues. The CDR3 coding sequence is TGTGCCAGCGAGGCCGGAGGCGAAAAACTGTTTTTT. This sequence encodes CASEAGGEKLFF.

This chain uses TRBV18 with TRBJ1-2, with a weak D call TRBD1 (5 bases). Trimming removed 0 bases from V and 6 bases from J, with 11 bases in between. Germline CDR1 reads KGHSH; CDR2 reads LQKENI. CDR3 size: 14 residues. For the CDR3, the DNA is TGTGCCAGCTCACCACCGGGCAGGGTGGATGGCTACACCTTC. Protein product: CASSPPGRVDGYTF. Full variable domain (missing parts from reference TRBV18 and TRBJ1-2): NAGVMQNPRHLVRRRGQEARLRCSPMKGHSHVYWYRQLPEEGLKFMVYLQKENIIDESGMPKERFSAEFPKEGPSILRIQQVVRGDSAAYFCASSPPGRVDGYTFGSGTRLTVV.

A single count supports this clone. V is TRBV29-1 and J is TRBJ2-7; a weak D match, TRBD2 (6 bases). V was pared by 4 bases and J by 0 bases, with 13 bases between. The CDR3 consists of 14 residues. Germline V lookup: CDR1 SQVTM, CDR2 ANQGSEA. The CDR3 here is CSVVASGGSYEQYF. DNA for the CDR3: TGCAGCGTTGTCGCCTCCGGGGGCTCCTACGAGCAGTACTTC.

V and J are TRBV7-9 and TRBJ2-1, with 10 bases aligning to TRBD2. Germline trimming cut 1 base from V and 6 bases from J; bases unmatched to any gene: 6. The CDR3 has 16 amino acids. The germline CDR1 and CDR2 sequences are SEHNR and FQNEAQ (reference sequence). CDR3 region: CASSLGTSGQLNEQFF. In DNA, the CDR3 is TGTGCCAGCAGCTTAGGGACTAGCGGACAACTCAATGAGCAGTTCTTC.

This chain uses TRBV5-4 with TRBJ1-3, with unresolved D. CDR3 length equals 14 residues. V lost 0 bases to trimming and J lost 3 bases, with 7 bases between them. The germline V gene encodes CDR1 SGHNT and CDR2 YYREEE (reference sequence). The chain's CDR3 is CASSLGRNGNTIYF. The CDR3 coding sequence is TGTGCCAGCAGCTTGGGGCGGAATGGAAACACCATATATTTT.

This chain links TRBV19 with TRBJ1-1; D is perhaps TRBD1 (5 bases). Germline values: CDR1 LNHDA, CDR2 SQIVND (reference sequence). This CDR3 spans 14 amino acids. The V and J ends lost 4 bases and 4 bases respectively, with 13 bases between them. CDR3: CASSKVVGGTEAFF. The CDR3 region has the DNA TGTGCCAGTAGTAAGGTCGTGGGGGGCACTGAAGCTTTCTTT. The variable domain in full, completed from reference TRBV19 and TRBJ1-1, reads DGGITQSPKYLFRKEGQNVTLSCEQNLNHDAMYWYRQDPGQGLRLIYYSQIVNDFQKGDIAEGYSVSREKKESFPLTVTSAQKNPTAFYLCASSKVVGGTEAFFGQGTRLTVV.

The chain couples TRBV7-9 to TRBJ1-5; D gene ambiguous. V lost 5 bases and J lost 3, with 17 bases in between. The germline CDR1 and CDR2 sequences are SEHNR and FQNEAQ (reference sequence). This CDR3 contains 16 residues. The CDR3 region has the DNA TGTGCCAGCAGCCTCTCAATCCGGGGTTCCAATCAGCCCCAGCATTTT. It translates to CASSLSIRGSNQPQHF. Based on the CDR3 plus reference TRBV7-9 and TRBJ1-5, the full variable domain is DTGVSQNPRHKITKRGQNVTFRCDPISEHNRLYWYRQTLGQGPEFLTYFQNEAQLEKSRLLSDRFSAERPKGSFSTLEIQRTEQGDSAMYLCASSLSIRGSNQPQHFGDGTRLSIL.

This clone was seen a single time. The chain is built from TRBV28 and TRBJ2-3; the match to TRBD2 covers 12 bases. Unmatched junction bases numbered 8, after V lost 6 bases and J lost 1 base. CDR1 and CDR2 (germline): MDHEN, SYDVKM. There are 17 residues in the CDR3. CDR3 nucleotides: TGTGCCAGCAGCTCTCGACTAGCGGGAGTGGGCACAGATACGCAGTATTTT. This gives the protein CASSSRLAGVGTDTQYF. The full variable domain, completed using reference TRBV28 and TRBJ2-3, is DVKVTQSSRYLVKRTGEKVFLECVQDMDHENMFWYRQDPGLGLRLIYFSYDVKMKEKGDIPEGYSVSREKKERFSLILESASTNQTSMYLCASSSRLAGVGTDTQYFGPGTRLTVL.

V usage is TRBV29-1 and J usage is TRBJ1-1, with TRBD1 as a possible D gene (6 bases). The V gene lost 6 bases and the J gene lost 4 bases, with 15 bases spanning the gap. The CDR3 extends over 13 amino acids. The germline CDR1 and CDR2 sequences are SQVTM and ANQGSEA. In DNA, the CDR3 is TGCAGCGTGAGGGGGTGGGACCGCACTGAAGCTTTCTTT. Translated, it gives CSVRGWDRTEAFF.

The V call is TRBV19, the J call TRBJ1-4; possible D gene TRBD1, 6 bases. This CDR3 spans 15 amino acids. Germline V gene sequence: CDR1 LNHDA, CDR2 SQIVND (reference sequence). The V end lost 5 bases, the J end lost 5 bases, and 15 bases lay between the germline ends. The CDR3 DNA is TGTGCCAGTAGTGCCCTTTTGGGGGCAAATGAAAAACTGTTTTTT. Translation gives CASSALLGANEKLFF.

J is TRBJ1-5 and V is TRBV28, with D possibly matching TRBD1 (6 bases). CDR1 and CDR2 (germline): MDHEN, SYDVKM. V dropped 5 bases and J dropped 7 bases, with 12 bases sitting between them. The CDR3 covers 13 residues. This CDR3 reads CASSPSGVQPQHF. In DNA form, the CDR3 reads TGTGCCAGCAGTCCCTCAGGGGTCCAGCCCCAGCATTTT.

This clone has just a few counts. The chain combines TRBV28 with TRBJ1-5, with 9 nucleotides matching TRBD1. Germline V gene lookup returns CDR1 MDHEN and CDR2 SYDVKM. CDR3 length: 16 residues. The V and J ends lost 5 bases and 1 base, in that order; junction bases with no gene match: 6. The CDR3: CASSTTGGGSNQPQHF. The CDR3 region has the DNA TGTGCCAGCAGTACGACAGGGGGTGGGAGCAATCAGCCCCAGCATTTT.

The rearrangement uses TRBV5-1 and TRBJ2-3, with TRBD2 matching 11 bases. In germline, CDR1 is SGHRS, CDR2 YFSETQ. The CDR3 has 17 residues. V trimming: 5 bases; J trimming: 0 bases; junction bases outside the gene matches: 8. DNA for the CDR3: TGCGCCAGCAGACCGGGACTAGCGGCATCTAGCACAGATACGCAGTATTTT. Residues: CASRPGLAASSTDTQYF.

This sequence joins TRBV27 and TRBJ1-2; 7 nucleotides line up with TRBD1. The junction had 7 bases not matched to a gene; V was cut back by 2 bases and J by 4 bases. This CDR3 comprises 15 residues. Looked up from germline, CDR1 is MNHEY and CDR2 is SMNVEV (reference sequence). CDR3 protein: CASSLGLGQFYGYTF. The CDR3 DNA follows: TGTGCCAGCAGTTTAGGTTTGGGACAGTTCTATGGCTACACCTTC.

This clone was observed a few times. This chain connects TRBV6-5 to TRBJ1-5; no clear D gene. The CDR3 length is 13 residues. Germline loops: CDR1 MNHEY, CDR2 SVGAGI. Trimming left V 6 bases short and J 6 bases short, with 12 bases between. CDR3: CASSLRVVQPQHF. In DNA form, the CDR3 reads TGTGCCAGCAGCCTAAGAGTGGTTCAGCCCCAGCATTTT.